This T cell receptor beta chain was captured by sequencing in a study of CD8 T cells in ankylosing spondylitis. CDR3 size: 16 residues. The germline V gene encodes CDR1 DFQATT and CDR2 SNEGSKA (reference sequence). V lost 0 bases and J lost 2, with 16 bases in between. Preparation of TCR beta libraries was done by quantitative 5'-RACE with molecular barcodes. TCRdb used MiXCR to reprocess the 5' RACE reads, holding one entry per CDR3 protein. Of 250,000 to 400,000 distinct CDR3 sequences detected, 11% appear once; the ten largest clones hold about a tenth. This clonotype was seen many times. Its antigen is not identified. Findings and limits, study-wide: From matched ankylosing spondylitis synovial fluid, disease-linked clones were reportedly recovered at significantly enriched levels.

The source of this sequence is a female donor with ankylosing spondylitis or in good health (not recorded which). This chain connects TRBV20-1 to TRBJ2-5; possible D gene TRBD2, 6 bases. The sequenced material came from blood, either unsorted or a sorted T cell fraction (not recorded which). For the CDR3, the DNA is TGCAGTGCTAGAGACCCCCGGAGGGCGGTACAAGAGACCCAGTACTTC. Its protein is CSARDPRRAVQETQYF.